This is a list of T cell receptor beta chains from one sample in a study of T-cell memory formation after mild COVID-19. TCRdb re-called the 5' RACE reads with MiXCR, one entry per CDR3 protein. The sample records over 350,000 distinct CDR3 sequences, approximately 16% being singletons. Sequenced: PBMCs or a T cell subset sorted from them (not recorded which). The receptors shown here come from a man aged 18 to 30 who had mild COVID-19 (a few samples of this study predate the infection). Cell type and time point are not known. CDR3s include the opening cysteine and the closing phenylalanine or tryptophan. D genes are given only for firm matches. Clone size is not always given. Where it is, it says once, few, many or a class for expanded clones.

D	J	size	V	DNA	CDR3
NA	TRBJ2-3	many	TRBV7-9	TGTGCCAGCAGCACGGACACAGATACGCAGTATTTT	CASSTDTDTQYF
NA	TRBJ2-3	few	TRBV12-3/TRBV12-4	TGTGCCAGCAGTTTGATAGTTGAGGCAGATACGCAGTATTTT	CASSLIVEADTQYF
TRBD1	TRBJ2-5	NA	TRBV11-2	TGTGCCAGCAGCTTTCGGGACAGGGGATATGGGGAGACCCAGTACTTC	CASSFRDRGYGETQYF
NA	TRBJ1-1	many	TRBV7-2	TGTGCCAGCAGCTTTTTACACGGTTTTGAAGCTTTCTTT	CASSFLHGFEAFF
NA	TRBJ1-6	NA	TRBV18	TGTGCCAGCTCCCCTACAAAGAGCTCCTATAATTCACCCCTCCACTTT	CASSPTKSSYNSPLHF
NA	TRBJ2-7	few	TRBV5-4	TGTGCCAGCAGCCCCCAGGACAACTACGAGCAGTACTTC	CASSPQDNYEQYF
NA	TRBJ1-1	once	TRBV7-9	TGTGCCAGCAGCCCCGGGTCCCAGAACACTGAAGCTTTCTTT	CASSPGSQNTEAFF
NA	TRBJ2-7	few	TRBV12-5	TGTGCTAGTGGTTTGGACGGATCCTCCTACGAGCAGTACTTC	CASGLDGSSYEQYF
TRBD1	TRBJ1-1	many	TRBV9	TGTGCCAGCAGCGTAGAGGACAGGGGGTGGGACACTGAAGCTTTCTTT	CASSVEDRGWDTEAFF
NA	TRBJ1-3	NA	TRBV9	TGTGCCAGCAGAAAGGACTCGGGAGGAAACACCATATATTTT	CASRKDSGGNTIYF
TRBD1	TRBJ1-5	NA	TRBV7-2	TGTGCCAGCAGCGAGACAGGGGGCGTCGATCAGCCCCAGCATTTT	CASSETGGVDQPQHF
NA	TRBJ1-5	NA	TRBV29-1	TGCAGCGTACAAAGTGACAACAATCAGCCCCAGCATTTT	CSVQSDNNQPQHF
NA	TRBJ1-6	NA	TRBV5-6	TGTGCCAGCAGCTTGGGACGGGCGCGATCACCCCTCCACTTT	CASSLGRARSPLHF
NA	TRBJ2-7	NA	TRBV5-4	TGTGCCAGCAGCCTGGACGGAGGGGGCTACGAGCAGTACTTC	CASSLDGGGYEQYF
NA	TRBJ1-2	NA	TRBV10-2	TGCGCCAGCAGTGAGCAGCTGCAGGGTAGCTATGGCTACACCTTC	CASSEQLQGSYGYTF
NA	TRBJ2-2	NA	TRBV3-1	TGTGCCAGCCGGCAAGGGGAAGTGGCCAGGGAGCTGTTTTTT	CASRQGEVARELFF
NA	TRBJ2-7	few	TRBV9	TGTGCCAGCAGCGCCGGTGGTCTTCCCGAGCAGTACTTC	CASSAGGLPEQYF
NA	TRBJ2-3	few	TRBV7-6	TGTGCCAGCAGCTTAGGAGTAAGCGGCTCCACCACAGATACGCAGTATTTT	CASSLGVSGSTTDTQYF
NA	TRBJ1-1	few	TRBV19	TGTGCCAGTAGTATGGTCGGGAACACTGAAGCTTTCTTT	CASSMVGNTEAFF
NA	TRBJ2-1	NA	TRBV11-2	TGTGCCAGCAGCTTACGTCTCGTGGGGTCAGGTGAGCAGTTCTTC	CASSLRLVGSGEQFF
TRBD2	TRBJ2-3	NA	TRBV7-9	TGTGCCAGCAGATCTCTAGCGGGGGACACAGATACGCAGTATTTT	CASRSLAGDTDTQYF
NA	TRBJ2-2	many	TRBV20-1	TGCAGTGCTCGCCCGACGAACACCGGGGAGCTGTTTTTT	CSARPTNTGELFF
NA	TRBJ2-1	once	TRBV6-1	TGTGCCAGCAGTGAAGCATTGATTAAGCAGTTCTTC	CASSEALIKQFF
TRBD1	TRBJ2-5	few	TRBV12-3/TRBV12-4	TGTGCCAGCAGTTCGGGACAGGGTCGGACCCAGTACTTC	CASSSGQGRTQYF
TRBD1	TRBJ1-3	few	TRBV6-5	TGTGCCTCCCACAAACAGGGGCTCTTTGGAAACACCATATATTTT	CASHKQGLFGNTIYF
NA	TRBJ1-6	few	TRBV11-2	TGTGCCAGCAGCTTAAGGGCCTTTACAAGGAATTCACCCCTCCACTTT	CASSLRAFTRNSPLHF
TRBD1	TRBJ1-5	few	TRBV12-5	TGTGCTAGTAGCGACCTCGGGACAGGTGGCAATCAGCCCCAGCATTTT	CASSDLGTGGNQPQHF
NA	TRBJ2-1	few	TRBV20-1	TGCAGTGCTATCAGGGGTGGTGAGCAGTTCTTC	CSAIRGGEQFF
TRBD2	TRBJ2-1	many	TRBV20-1	TGCAGTGCTAGGAGCCTAGCGGGGGGAACCTACAATGAGCAGTTCTTC	CSARSLAGGTYNEQFF
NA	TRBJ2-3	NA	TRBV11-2	TGTGCCAGCAGCGGACGGCTCAGCACAGATACGCAGTATTTT	CASSGRLSTDTQYF